The clone carrying this TCR beta chain was detected only a few times. What it binds is not known. 13 Jbeta primers and 60 Vbeta primers were used for the PCR. Here immunoSEQ multiplex PCR was the method, and the copy in TCRdb shows in-frame clones only, minus some. The repertoire holds roughly 100,000 clones, with around 9.1% as singletons. This record belongs to a study of cytomegalovirus exposure and HLA in healthy donors. Study-wide results and caveats: Previous analysis showed most TCR beta V segments were productive about 87% or about 30% of the time.

This CDR3 has 15 amino acids. Trimming at V came to 1 base and at J to 5 bases, leaving 5 bases not matched to a gene. Looked up from germline, CDR1 is MNHNS and CDR2 is SASEGT. The TCR comes from a man in his forties in good health and CMV-seropositive. Sequenced: PBMCs. J is TRBJ1-2 and V is TRBV6-1; 9 bases match TRBD1. The CDR3 reads CASSEETGGGYGYTF. The CDR3 DNA sequence: TGTGCCAGCAGTGAAGAAACAGGGGGCGGGTATGGCTACACCTTC.